Here is one T cell receptor (beta chain) with its context. Its antigen is undetermined. The data were obtained in a study of cytomegalovirus exposure and HLA in healthy donors. Study-wide results and limits: Follow-up analysis found HLA locus-dependent TCR association rates, highest for DRB1 and lowest for HLA-C.

The PCR used 60 Vbeta and 13 Jbeta primers. Measured with immunoSEQ multiplex PCR; TCRdb has only the in-frame clones, and not every one. Among about 80,000 clones listed, around 77% were seen once. V was clipped by 1 base and J by 5 bases, with 18 bases between them. This CDR3 is built from 16 residues. Germline CDR1 KGHSH, CDR2 LQKENI. The rearrangement joins TRBV18 to TRBJ2-7; tentative D call: TRBD2 (5 bases). The sample consisted of PBMCs. This clonotype originated in a middle-aged man in good health and CMV-seronegative. The CDR3 region is CASSPQEARPGHEQYF. For the CDR3, the DNA is TGTGCCAGCTCACCACAGGAGGCCCGCCCGGGCCACGAGCAGTACTTC.